The 2 T cell receptor beta chains below all came from one sample that was sequenced in a study of OX40 agonist ivuxolimab in advanced cancers. Sequencing used immunoSEQ multiplex PCR; TCRdb keeps in-frame clones, though not all of them. Here the sample spans some 97,000 clones, 90% being singletons. Sequencing used CD4+ or CD8+ T cells sorted from blood, obtained in a trial of the OX40 agonist ivuxolimab. These receptors originate from an adult with an advanced solid tumor such as melanoma, head and neck, liver or kidney cancer.

The rearrangement uses TRBV11-2 and TRBJ2-7; D possibly matches TRBD1 or TRBD2 (5 bases each). The CDR3 runs to 14 residues. V gave up 1 base and J gave up 10 bases, with 17 bases separating them. The germline gives CDR1 SGHAT, CDR2 FQNNGV. CDR3 sequence: CASSLVGDRDPQYF. The CDR3 region has the DNA TGTGCCAGCAGCTTAGTAGGGGACCGGGACCCCCAGTACTTC. Supplemented by reference TRBV11-2 and TRBJ2-7, the full variable domain reads EAGVAQSPRYKIIEKRQSVAFWCNPISGHATLYWYQQILGQGPKLLIQFQNNGVVDDSQLPKDRFSAERLKGVDSTLKIQPAKLEDSAVYLCASSLVGDRDPQYFGPGTRLTVT.

The chain couples TRBV5-4 to TRBJ2-7, with 10 bases aligning to TRBD1. Trimming at V came to 4 bases and at J to 5 bases, leaving 3 bases not matched to a gene. The germline CDR1 and CDR2 sequences are SGHNT and YYREEE (reference sequence). The CDR3 length is 13 residues. CDR3 loop: CASSRTGGNEQYF. The CDR3 DNA follows: TGTGCCAGCAGCCGGACAGGGGGTAACGAGCAGTACTTC.